This TCR beta chain stems from a study of CD8 T cells in ankylosing spondylitis. Whole-study findings and limits: Disease-associated clonotypes exhibited CD8+ identity and were relatively infrequent in peripheral blood. There were earlier reports of some motif variants in reactive arthritis synovial fluid and blood.

This clonotype was picked up a small number of times. Its cognate antigen is unknown. TCRdb re-called the 5' RACE reads through MiXCR, storing one row per CDR3 protein. Seen here are 120,000 to 150,000 distinct CDR3 sequences, roughly 8.8% observed once, and the top ten hold about 7.1%. Trimming removed 6 bases from V and 5 bases from J, with 23 bases in between. Per the germline V gene, CDR1 is SNHLY and CDR2 is FYNNEI. The CDR3 is 16 amino acids. The sequencing sample was made of synovial fluid, either unsorted or a sorted T cell fraction (not recorded which). The chain links TRBV2 to TRBJ2-7, with D tentatively TRBD2 (5 bases). This receptor was identified in a male donor with ankylosing spondylitis. CDR3 region: CASSFGSPYSGDEQYF. CDR3 sequence (DNA): TGTGCCAGCAGCTTCGGCAGTCCTTATTCCGGGGACGAGCAGTACTTC.